The rows below give T cell receptor beta chains drawn from one sample of a study of cytomegalovirus exposure and HLA in healthy donors. The protocol was immunoSEQ multiplex PCR, while the TCRdb copy is restricted to in-frame clones and leaves out a portion. This table has 90,000 to 150,000 clones, over 60% appearing once. Material for sequencing was PBMCs. The receptors here all came from a woman aged 30 to 39 in good health and CMV-seropositive. Each CDR3 is given with its conserved first and last residue. Fields, in order: V gene, J gene, CDR3 protein.

>TRBV11-2|TRBJ1-6
CASSTPQGANSPLHF
>TRBV9|TRBJ2-3
CASSPQTAGRVDAQYF
>TRBV28|TRBJ2-1
CASSFPGTYNEQFF
>TRBV30|TRBJ2-3
CAWSVSGSSTDTQYF
>TRBV6-5|TRBJ1-1
CASSPSVREVTEAFF
>TRBV7-2|TRBJ2-1
CASSWDYTENEQFF
>TRBV7-3|TRBJ2-2
CASSSISSGAYGGELFF
>TRBV7-9|TRBJ2-2
CASRRDRAAGELFF
>TRBV27|TRBJ2-5
CASTWGGETQYF
>TRBV6-1|TRBJ2-5
CASSEVGARGETQYF
>TRBV28|TRBJ1-6
CASSLFLVDSPLHF
>TRBV5-1|TRBJ1-1
CASSLWGPGSDTEAFF
>TRBV30|TRBJ1-2
CAGGDWARSYGYTF
>TRBV11-2|TRBJ2-7
CASSSLRKVGEQYF
>TRBV10-2|TRBJ1-1
CASSGQGNTEAFF
>TRBV5-1|TRBJ2-7
CASRFDNPSYEQYF
>TRBV6-1|TRBJ1-1
CASSVGANTEAFF
>TRBV5-1|TRBJ1-3
CASSLISTGSGNTIYF
>TRBV6-5|TRBJ2-5
CASSYGRGGYQETQYF
>TRBV7-6|TRBJ2-3
CASSLGGTDTQYF
>TRBV5-1|TRBJ2-7
CASSLSAGYEQYF
>TRBV15|TRBJ1-2
CATSRDLGAAYGYTF
>TRBV10-3|TRBJ2-7
CAISRDRFHEQYF
>TRBV4-1|TRBJ2-3
CASSQDTYLTEAQYF
>TRBV7-7|TRBJ2-5
CASSLSLAGVETQYF
>TRBV6-6|TRBJ1-6
CASSYSWDREDSPLHF
>TRBV2|TRBJ1-4
CASGARVANEKLFF
>TRBV5-1|TRBJ2-7
CASSFGGTPIGYEQYF
>TRBV5-4|TRBJ2-7
CASSRGLAGGPKAYEQYF
>TRBV28|TRBJ2-1
CASSFGVRDLILSYNEQFF
>TRBV5-4|TRBJ2-3
CASSPDRADTQYF
>TRBV6-1|TRBJ2-7
CASSDAGNEQYF
>TRBV15|TRBJ1-5
CATSRKGTGRSQPQHF
>TRBV7-2|TRBJ2-7
CASSSNLAGEQYF
>TRBV7-9|TRBJ1-6
CASRAGSGSPLHF
>TRBV9|TRBJ1-2
CASSVGGGDYGYTF
>TRBV6-5|TRBJ2-1
CASSYPRAGGYNEQFF
>TRBV27|TRBJ2-3
CASRWGGTDTQYF
>TRBV7-2|TRBJ2-7
CASSPRRETPYEQYF
>TRBV19|TRBJ1-4
CASTVRGDEKLFF
>TRBV2|TRBJ2-5
CASAKGTSGGVKTQYF
>TRBV7-2|TRBJ1-4
CASSLGDRRYEKLFF
>TRBV7-7|TRBJ2-5
CASSLLYGGQETQYF
>TRBV6-6|TRBJ1-1
CASIERDRGKTEAFF
>TRBV27|TRBJ2-7
CASMGFGLADYEQYF
>TRBV28|TRBJ2-2
CASSDLQGSGELFF
>TRBV5-4|TRBJ1-6
CASSIGTANSPLHF
>TRBV19|TRBJ2-3
CASSDRASGLGDTQYF
>TRBV27|TRBJ2-7
CASSLGGNIYKQYF
>TRBV30|TRBJ1-1
CALDRVTNTEAFF
>TRBV5-1|TRBJ1-2
CASSTGQGHYGYTF
>TRBV9|TRBJ2-3
CASSVAGRGSTDTQYF
>TRBV4-2|TRBJ1-3
CASSQVLDSSGNTIYF
>TRBV9|TRBJ1-5
CASSRTVNQPQHF